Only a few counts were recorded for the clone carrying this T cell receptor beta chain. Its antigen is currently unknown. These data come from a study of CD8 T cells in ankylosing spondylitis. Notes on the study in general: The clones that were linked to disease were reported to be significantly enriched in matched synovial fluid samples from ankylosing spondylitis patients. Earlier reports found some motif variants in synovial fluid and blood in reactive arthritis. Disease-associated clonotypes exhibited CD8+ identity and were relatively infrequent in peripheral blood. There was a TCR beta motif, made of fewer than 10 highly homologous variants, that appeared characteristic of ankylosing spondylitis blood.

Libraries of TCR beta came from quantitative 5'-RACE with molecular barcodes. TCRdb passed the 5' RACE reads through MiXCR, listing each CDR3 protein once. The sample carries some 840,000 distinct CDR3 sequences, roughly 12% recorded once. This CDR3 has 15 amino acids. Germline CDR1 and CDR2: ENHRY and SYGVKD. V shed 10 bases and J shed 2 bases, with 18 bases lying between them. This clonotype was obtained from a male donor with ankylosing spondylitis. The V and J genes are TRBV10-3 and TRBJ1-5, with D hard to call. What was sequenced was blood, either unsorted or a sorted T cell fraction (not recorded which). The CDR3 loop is CASSEISAGNQPQHF. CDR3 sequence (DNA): TGTGCCAGTTCTGAAATTTCGGCCGGCAATCAGCCCCAGCATTTT.